Listed below are T cell receptor beta chains from one sample, sequenced in a study of T cell responses to AZD1222 COVID-19 vaccine. Method: immunoSEQ multiplex PCR; TCRdb's copy keeps in-frame clones and lacks some. The data contain approximately 130,000 clones, roughly 93% of them singletons. The sequences come from peripheral blood, collected on day 0 of AZD1222 vaccination. Every receptor here comes from an adult in good health. The CDR3 runs from the conserved cysteine through the conserved F or W. D genes are given only for firm matches. Not every row has a clone size; where given, it reads once, few, many or a size class.

NA	TRBV28	TRBD2	TRBJ2-3	TGTGCCAGCAGTTTGACTAGCGGCGATACGCAGTATTTT	CASSLTSGDTQYF
NA	TRBV6-5	TRBD1	TRBJ1-1	TGTGCCAGCAGTTACTCTTCTTCGGGACAGGTGACTCGAGCTTTCTTT	CASSYSSSGQVTRAFF
once	TRBV11-1	NA	TRBJ2-5	TGTGCCAGCAGTAGGGGACCTAGTCAAGAGACCCAGTACTTC	CASSRGPSQETQYF
NA	TRBV6-5	NA	TRBJ1-1	TGTGCCAGCAGTTACTCCCCCCCGGCCACTGAAGCTTTCTTT	CASSYSPPATEAFF
NA	TRBV27	TRBD1	TRBJ1-2	TGTGCCAGCAGTAACCGACAGGGGGGCTACACCTTC	CASSNRQGGYTF
NA	TRBV19	NA	TRBJ1-2	TGTGCCAGTAGTTTGGACAGTCTGAAGGGCTACACCTTC	CASSLDSLKGYTF
NA	TRBV5-1	TRBD2	TRBJ2-1	TGCGCCAGCAGCTCCCAGGGTAGCGGGAGTCTTTGGCAGTTCTTC	CASSSQGSGSLWQFF
NA	TRBV6-5	NA	TRBJ2-3	TGTGCCAGCAGTTACTCGTGGGGCTCAGATACGCAGTATTTT	CASSYSWGSDTQYF
NA	TRBV11-2	NA	TRBJ1-1	TGTGCCAGCAGCTTGTGGGAGAACACTGAAGCTTTCTTT	CASSLWENTEAFF
NA	TRBV7-2	TRBD2	TRBJ2-5	TGTGCCAGCAGCCTAGCGGGGTGGGGGACCCAGTACTTC	CASSLAGWGTQYF